These 32 T cell receptor beta chains originate from one sample sequenced in a study of identifying expanded T cells in peripheral blood. Profiled with immunoSEQ multiplex PCR; TCRdb holds only in-frame clones, not every one. The table lists over 85,000 clones, 88% of them singletons. Sequencing used blood. The receptors stem from a person aged 18 to 69 in good health.

The J gene is TRBJ1-2, the V gene TRBV4-3; D not certain. This CDR3 has 17 amino acids. Germline V lookup: CDR1 LGHNA, CDR2 YSLEER. The germline V and J ends were trimmed by 0 bases and 5 bases, with 19 bases remaining between them. This CDR3 reads CASSQEGDRYLGYGYTF. The CDR3 coding sequence is TGCGCCAGCAGCCAAGAAGGAGACCGGTACCTTGGATATGGCTACACCTTC.

This chain links TRBV7-9 with TRBJ1-5; D remains unclear. The V end lost 6 bases, the J end lost 5 bases, and 14 bases lay between the germline ends. The CDR3 covers 14 residues. Germline V gene lookup returns CDR1 SEHNR and CDR2 FQNEAQ (reference sequence). The CDR3: CASSSRWADQPQHF. CDR3 nucleotide sequence: TGTGCCAGCAGTTCCCGTTGGGCCGATCAGCCCCAGCATTTT.

This clone was counted only a few times. This sequence joins TRBV9 and TRBJ1-5, with 7 bases lining up with TRBD1. V shed 3 bases, J shed 2 bases, and the junction held 8 bases outside the gene matches. This CDR3 contains 16 residues. CDR1 and CDR2 (germline): SGDLS, YYNGEE. DNA of the CDR3: TGTGCCAGCAGCGGGGGACAGTCGAATGGCAATCAGCCCCAGCATTTT. It encodes CASSGGQSNGNQPQHF. The entire variable domain, with the rest obtained from reference TRBV9 and TRBJ1-5, is as follows: DSGVTQTPKHLITATGQRVTLRCSPRSGDLSVYWYQQSLDQGLQFLIQYYNGEERAKGNILERFSAQQFPDLHSELNLSSLELGDSALYFCASSGGQSNGNQPQHFGDGTRLSIL.

In its sample, this clone was seen once. The chain's CDR3 is CASSAQGSRGNEQFF. CDR3 coding DNA: TGTGCCAGCAGTGCACAGGGAAGTAGAGGCAATGAGCAGTTCTTC. The rearrangement uses TRBV6-5 and TRBJ2-1; possible D gene TRBD1, 6 bases. This CDR3 is 15 amino acids long. With 5 bases removed from V and 6 bases from J, the gap between germline ends came to 17 bases. Germline assignment: CDR1 MNHEY and CDR2 SVGAGI.

The chain joins TRBV7-2 to TRBJ2-1; 13 positions agree with TRBD2. The junction had 12 bases not matched to a gene; V was cut back by 1 base and J by 6 bases. CDR1 is SGHTA and CDR2 is FQGNSA in the germline V gene. The CDR3 covers 19 residues. The CDR3 DNA is TGTGCCAGCAGCTTAGGACTAGCGGGGGGCCGCCGCCTCGCCAATGAGCAGTTCTTC. This translates into CASSLGLAGGRRLANEQFF.

This chain uses TRBV11-2 with TRBJ2-1; D is possibly TRBD1 or TRBD2 (6 bases each). Germline V CDR1 and CDR2: SGHAT, FQNNGV. The CDR3 loop spans 17 amino acids. Trimming took off 5 bases at V and 4 bases at J, with 21 bases between the two ends. CDR3 loop: CASSQIMGGGGYNEQFF. CDR3 in DNA: TGTGCCAGCAGCCAAATTATGGGGGGCGGAGGGTACAATGAGCAGTTCTTC.

The count of this clone is one. The chain has TRBV21-1 and TRBJ2-3. TRBV21-1 is recorded as a pseudogene. This CDR3 is 9 amino acids long. This CDR3 is CATAGRQYF. The CDR3 DNA reads TGTGCCACGGCCGGCCGGCAGTATTTT.

This chain uses TRBV2 with TRBJ2-7; D gene unclear. V shed 4 bases and J shed 1 base, with 11 bases lying between them. CDR1 and CDR2 from the germline V gene are SNHLY and FYNNEI. CDR3 length: 14 amino acids. The CDR3 reads CASSVDSQSYEQYF. The CDR3 bases are TGTGCCAGCAGTGTTGACTCCCAGTCCTACGAGCAGTACTTC.

The chain couples TRBV29-1 to TRBJ1-5; 7 bases line up with TRBD1. The CDR3 is 13 amino acids. The germline gives CDR1 SQVTM, CDR2 ANQGSEA. J lost 4 bases, V lost 7 bases, and 7 bases had no gene match. The CDR3 nucleotides are TGCAGCGCACGACAGGGTAGTAATCAGCCCCAGCATTTT. It codes for CSARQGSNQPQHF.

The rearrangement uses TRBV18 and TRBJ2-2, with D possibly TRBD1 on 5 matching bases. Per the germline V gene, CDR1 is KGHSH and CDR2 is LQKENI. V shed 2 bases and J shed 5 bases, with 12 bases lying between them. CDR3 length: 15 residues. The CDR3 loop is CASSPSTERTGELFF. The CDR3 nucleotides read TGTGCCAGCTCACCATCGACAGAACGTACCGGGGAGCTGTTTTTT.

The V gene is TRBV5-6, the J gene TRBJ1-1; D is uncertain. Germline V CDR1 and CDR2: SGHDT, YYEEEE. Deletions cut 1 base from V and 0 bases from J, with 7 bases between. The CDR3 has 14 residues. The CDR3 protein is CASSLKGMNTEAFF. DNA for the CDR3: TGTGCCAGCAGCTTGAAGGGCATGAACACTGAAGCTTTCTTT.

V and J are TRBV5-1 and TRBJ1-2; 10 positions match TRBD1. The CDR3 runs 14 residues. The germline V gene has CDR1 SGHRS and CDR2 YFSETQ. Trimming removed 4 bases from V and 4 bases from J; junction bases left unmatched: 4. CDR3 sequence: CASSPGQGTYGYTF. In DNA form, the CDR3 reads TGCGCCAGCAGCCCGGGACAGGGGACCTATGGCTACACCTTC.

The rearrangement links TRBV13 to TRBJ2-1, with D unclear. CDR3 length equals 17 residues. Germline V gene sequence: CDR1 PRHDT, CDR2 FYEKMQ (reference sequence). V lost 5 bases, J lost 0 bases, and 17 bases lay in between. In DNA, the CDR3 is TGTGCCAGCAGCAAAGACTGGACCGTCAGCTCCTACAATGAGCAGTTCTTC. The encoded protein is CASSKDWTVSSYNEQFF.

The chain is built from TRBV19 and TRBJ2-7; D not resolved. The CDR3 contains 14 residues. V was trimmed by 7 bases and J by 3 bases, leaving 16 bases between them. Per the germline V gene, CDR1 is LNHDA and CDR2 is SQIVND (reference sequence). The DNA of the CDR3 is TGTGCCAGTACCCCCCGGGCCCGCCTCTACGAGCAGTACTTC. Translated, it gives CASTPRARLYEQYF.

The rearrangement links TRBV11-2 to TRBJ1-5; no reliable D call. Germline CDR1 and CDR2: SGHAT and FQNNGV. Trimming removed 4 bases from V and 1 base from J, with 14 bases in between. The CDR3 totals 16 residues. The CDR3 DNA reads TGTGCCAGCAGCTCGCTTGAGATGCGGAGCAATCAGCCCCAGCATTTT. This encodes CASSSLEMRSNQPQHF.

The chain has TRBV4-2 and TRBJ1-4; no reliable D call. V lost 2 bases, J lost 0 bases, and 10 bases lay in between. From germline, CDR1 is LGHNA and CDR2 YNFKEQ. The CDR3 spans 16 residues. The CDR3 nucleotides are TGTGCCAGCAGCCAAAACACACCTGCAACTAATGAAAAACTGTTTTTT. Its translation is CASSQNTPATNEKLFF.

The chain carries TRBV28 and TRBJ2-3; 9 bases match TRBD2. This CDR3 has 15 residues. V trimming: 2 bases; J trimming: 4 bases; junction bases outside the gene matches: 4. Germline V lookup: CDR1 MDHEN, CDR2 SYDVKM. DNA for the CDR3: TGTGCCAGCAGTTTAGAGGTAGCGGGAGCAGATACGCAGTATTTT. Protein: CASSLEVAGADTQYF.

The chain uses TRBV7-6 and TRBJ1-1; 9 bases line up with TRBD1. The V and J ends lost 4 bases and 8 bases, in that order; junction bases with no gene match: 8. The CDR3 has 14 amino acids. Germline values: CDR1 SGHVS, CDR2 FNYEAQ. CDR3 protein: CASSWIRTGEEAFF. The CDR3 DNA sequence: TGTGCCAGCAGCTGGATCAGGACAGGGGAGGAAGCTTTCTTT.

The rearrangement links TRBV7-9 to TRBJ1-2; 8 bases are a match to TRBD1. The germline CDR1 and CDR2 sequences are SEHNR and FQNEAQ (reference sequence). V shed 4 bases, J shed 4 bases, and the junction held 8 bases outside the gene matches. The CDR3 contains 15 residues. In DNA, the CDR3 is TGTGCCAGCAGCTCCCCGGACAGGGTGGTCTATGGCTACACCTTC. It codes for CASSSPDRVVYGYTF.

This clone was detected only once. This chain joins TRBV9 and TRBJ2-7; no definite D call. CDR1 is SGDLS, CDR2 YYNGEE, per germline. V was shortened by 3 bases and J by 0 bases, with 10 bases between the two germline ends. The CDR3 loop spans 14 amino acids. In DNA form, the CDR3 reads TGTGCCAGCAGCGCCGGGCACAACTCCTACGAGCAGTACTTC. This codes for CASSAGHNSYEQYF.

V gene TRBV7-2 combines with J gene TRBJ1-2; no firm D call. The V end lost 1 base, the J end lost 2 bases, and 8 bases lay between the germline ends. Germline V CDR1 and CDR2: SGHTA, FQGNSA. CDR3 length equals 14 residues. The CDR3 spells CASSLVDKNYGYTF. In nucleotides, the CDR3 is TGTGCCAGCAGCTTAGTAGACAAGAACTATGGCTACACCTTC.

This clone was observed a single time. The rearrangement joins TRBV19 to TRBJ2-3; no clear D. Trimming removed 4 bases from V and 4 bases from J, with 12 bases in between. The CDR3 spans 14 residues. CDR1 is LNHDA and CDR2 is SQIVND in the germline V gene (reference sequence). CDR3: CASSTTTVADTQYF. The CDR3, as DNA: TGTGCCAGTAGTACGACGACTGTTGCAGATACGCAGTATTTT.

The CDR3 sequence is CASSLLAREAGELFF. CDR3 in DNA: TGTGCCAGCAGCCTCTTGGCCAGGGAGGCCGGGGAGCTGTTTTTT. The V and J genes are TRBV5-6 and TRBJ2-2; the D gene is possibly TRBD2 (6 bases). Germline CDR1 and CDR2: SGHDT and YYEEEE. Trimming cost V 4 bases and J 6 bases, with 16 bases left between them. The CDR3 consists of 15 residues.

The chain combines TRBV28 with TRBJ1-3; a weak D match, TRBD1 (5 bases). Trimming took off 7 bases at V and 8 bases at J, with 15 bases between the two ends. The CDR3 sequence is 13 residues long. Germline V gene data show CDR1 as MDHEN and CDR2 as SYDVKM. CDR3 coding DNA: TGTGCCAGCATGGTGGGCGGGGGGGACACCATATATTTT. Residues: CASMVGGGDTIYF.

The CDR3 here is CASSPRDAGNTGELFF. CDR3 bases: TGTGCCAGCTCACCGAGGGACGCGGGGAACACCGGGGAGCTGTTTTTT. V usage is TRBV18 and J usage is TRBJ2-2; perhaps D is TRBD1 or TRBD2 (5 bases each). Trimming left V 3 bases short and J 1 base short, with 12 bases between. Germline CDR1 and CDR2: KGHSH and LQKENI. This CDR3 is built from 16 residues.

The CDR3, as DNA: TGTGCCAGCAGCCCACGGATGGGGGGTAATTCACCCCTCCACTTT. It yields the protein CASSPRMGGNSPLHF. The chain uses TRBV7-6 and TRBJ1-6, with D possibly being TRBD1 (5 bases). V was pared by 5 bases and J by 6 bases, with 14 bases between. This CDR3 contains 15 residues. Germline V gene lookup returns CDR1 SGHVS and CDR2 FNYEAQ.

The genes are TRBV7-9 and TRBJ1-4; 8 bases fit TRBD1. The ends lost 2 bases at V and 7 bases at J; junction bases unmatched: 3. CDR3 length equals 14 residues. The germline V gene encodes CDR1 SEHNR and CDR2 FQNEAQ (reference sequence). The CDR3 loop reads CASSLRTGSEKLFF. CDR3 bases: TGTGCCAGCAGCTTAAGGACAGGGAGTGAAAAACTGTTTTTT.

The chain has TRBV5-1 and TRBJ2-5; 9 bases are shared with TRBD1. Unmatched junction bases numbered 20, after V lost 4 bases and J lost 4 bases. The germline gives CDR1 SGHRS, CDR2 YFSETQ. The CDR3 runs 19 residues. The CDR3 DNA reads as TGCGCCAGCAGCACCACTGGGCGGGACAGGGATGTCTACATAGAGACCCAGTACTTC. This gives the protein CASSTTGRDRDVYIETQYF.

J is TRBJ2-7 and V is TRBV10-3; TRBD1 or TRBD2 may be the D gene (5 bases each). CDR1 is ENHRY and CDR2 is SYGVKD in the germline V gene. CDR3 length: 11 amino acids. V shed 11 bases and J shed 9 bases, with 17 bases lying between them. This CDR3 reads CAAGNGTGQYF. In DNA, the CDR3 is TGTGCCGCCGGTAACGGGACGGGGCAGTACTTC.

The V call is TRBV19, the J call TRBJ1-4, with a possible D match to TRBD1 (6 bases). From germline, CDR1 is LNHDA and CDR2 SQIVND (reference sequence). The CDR3 runs to 15 residues. Trimming stripped 2 bases from V and 4 bases from J, with 11 bases between. CDR3: CASSIIGQRNEKLFF. The CDR3 DNA is TGTGCCAGTAGTATAATCGGACAGCGTAATGAAAAACTGTTTTTT.

The V gene is TRBV5-1, the J gene TRBJ1-1; 7 bases agree with TRBD1. Germline CDR1 and CDR2: SGHRS and YFSETQ. V shed 0 bases and J 10 bases; nucleotides not matched to a gene: 3. The CDR3 extends over 12 amino acids. CDR3 coding DNA: TGCGCCAGCAGCTTGGGGCCAGGGGGAGCTTTCTTT. Amino acids: CASSLGPGGAFF.

This chain connects TRBV27 to TRBJ1-1; D is unclear. The CDR3 is made up of 10 amino acids. The V gene lost 5 bases and the J gene lost 8 bases, with 6 bases spanning the gap. Looked up from germline, CDR1 is MNHEY and CDR2 is SMNVEV (reference sequence). The CDR3 sequence: CASSPSEAFF. In DNA form, the CDR3 reads TGTGCCAGCAGTCCATCGGAAGCTTTCTTT.